This T cell receptor (beta chain) emerged from a study of shared clonotypes between healthy human individuals. Looking at the study overall: Per donor, three plates held CD4 naive cells, three held CD4 memory, two held CD8 naive and one held CD8 memory.

Germline V gene data show CDR1 as MDHEN and CDR2 as SYDVKM. The junction had 3 bases not matched to a gene; V was cut back by 4 bases and J by 7 bases. The CDR3 is 12 residues long. On sorted subsets, replicate PCRs used about 200 ng DNA, or approximately 33,000 T cell genomes. Original handling: In the immunoSEQ data, sequences were junction-only and lacked quality scores, so filtering differed. Sequenced by immunoSEQ multiplex PCR; TCRdb stores in-frame clones only, minus some. That table supplies the V and J calls and clone size; D and trimming were determined from the DNA. The sample yields around 1.6 million clones, 98% seen once.

V usage is TRBV28 and J usage is TRBJ2-7; 8 bases are a match to TRBD1. The source is a man younger than 45 in good health. Sequencing was carried out using naive CD4+ T cells sorted from blood. As for subset: CD45RA+ positively selected. The CDR3 reads CASSSGGEEQYF. The CDR3 DNA reads as TGTGCCAGCAGTTCAGGGGGCGAAGAGCAGTACTTC.